The 23 T cell receptor beta chains listed next were all sequenced from one sample in a study of CD8 T cells in ankylosing spondylitis listed by TCRdb under 2017. The receptor library was made with 5' RACE. TCRdb names Illumina HiSeq 2500 as the instrument used. The public reads were reanalyzed by TCRdb: fastp trimming at Q25, MiXCR alignment, in-frame beta chains only. Rows merge per CDR3 protein into single entries with the most common DNA and genes. The sample profile shows around 330,000 distinct CDR3 sequences; approximately 10% of them were found once. Roughly 9% of the sample is in the top ten clones. The specimen sequenced was blood, either unsorted or a sorted T cell fraction (not recorded which). These receptors originate from a female donor with ankylosing spondylitis or in good health (not recorded which).

This clonotype showed up just a few times. The chain recombines TRBV15 with TRBJ2-3; 7 nucleotides agree with TRBD2. CDR1 and CDR2 from the germline V gene are LNHNV and YYDKDF (reference sequence). There are 15 residues in the CDR3. The junction had 10 bases not matched to a gene; V was cut back by 7 bases and J by 3 bases. The CDR3 DNA is TGTGCCACCAAGCAAGGGCGGGGGTCGACAGATACGCAGTATTTT. Residues: CATKQGRGSTDTQYF.

Ten or more counts support this clonotype. The chain couples TRBV5-1 to TRBJ2-3, with D uncertain. The CDR3 is made up of 14 amino acids. Germline values: CDR1 SGHRS, CDR2 YFSETQ. V shed 5 bases and J shed 1 base, with 11 bases lying between them. Here the CDR3 reads CASRTVWGTDTQYF. CDR3 DNA sequence: TGCGCCAGCAGGACGGTCTGGGGCACAGATACGCAGTATTTT.

This clonotype has only a few counts. The rearrangement uses TRBV3-1 and TRBJ2-1; a weak D match, TRBD2 (6 bases). This CDR3 contains 14 residues. CDR1 and CDR2 (germline): LGHDT, YNNKEL (reference sequence). Trimming pared 4 bases from V and 8 bases from J, leaving 15 bases between. CDR3 residues: CASSLGVASDEQFF. CDR3 sequence (DNA): TGTGCCAGCAGCCTCGGGGTAGCTAGCGATGAGCAGTTCTTC.

This chain uses TRBV7-9 with TRBJ1-1; 8 bases line up with TRBD1. Per the germline V gene, CDR1 is SEHNR and CDR2 is FQNEAQ (reference sequence). V was clipped by 3 bases and J by 4 bases; unmatched bases: 7. This CDR3 is built from 15 residues. The CDR3 reads CASSFRTGPSTEAFF. The CDR3 coding sequence is TGTGCCAGCAGCTTCCGGACAGGGCCCTCCACTGAAGCTTTCTTT.

Ten or more counts support this clonotype. The rearrangement links TRBV24-1 to TRBJ1-4; D perhaps matches TRBD1 (5 bases). Germline lookup yields CDR1 KGHDR and CDR2 SFDVKD. This CDR3 region has 15 residues. V lost 3 bases, J lost 6 bases, and 13 bases lay in between. For the CDR3, the DNA is TGTGCCACCAGTGATCCAGCCCGGGGCCATGAAAAACTGTTTTTT. Translation: CATSDPARGHEKLFF.

The gene calls are TRBV4-3 and TRBJ2-3, with a possible D match to TRBD1 (6 bases). The CDR3 contains 16 residues. Germline loops: CDR1 LGHNA, CDR2 YSLEER. V lost 1 base and J 2 bases, leaving 13 bases between the germline ends. The CDR3, as DNA: TGCGCCAGCAGCCAAGGTAGCAGGGGAACCACAGATACGCAGTATTTT. This translates into CASSQGSRGTTDTQYF.

The chain recombines TRBV28 with TRBJ1-3, with no clear D. Per germline, CDR1 MDHEN and CDR2 SYDVKM. The germline V and J ends were trimmed by 2 bases and 2 bases, with 10 bases remaining between them. This CDR3 is 15 amino acids long. The CDR3 DNA reads as TGTGCCAGCAGTTTACCTACAGCAACTGGAAACACCATATATTTT. Protein product: CASSLPTATGNTIYF.

The sample holds many counts of this clonotype. V is TRBV11-2 and J is TRBJ2-1; the match to TRBD2 covers 8 bases. Per germline, CDR1 SGHAT and CDR2 FQNNGV. V lost 0 bases to trimming and J lost 4 bases; unmatched junction nucleotides: 17. The CDR3 sequence is 20 residues long. The DNA for the CDR3 is TGTGCCAGCAGCTTAGACCCTGGCGGGAGGTTTGGGTCCCTATACAATGAGCAGTTCTTC. Translation: CASSLDPGGRFGSLYNEQFF.

This clonotype was picked up many times. The chain is built from TRBV5-1 and TRBJ1-6; tentative D call: TRBD1 (6 bases). Germline assignment: CDR1 SGHRS and CDR2 YFSETQ. The CDR3 is 14 amino acids. Trimming stripped 4 bases from V and 6 bases from J, with 11 bases between. The CDR3 loop is CASSVDSINSPLHF. CDR3 coding DNA: TGCGCCAGCAGCGTGGACAGTATTAATTCACCCCTCCACTTT.

The table lists this clonotype with many counts. V and J are TRBV9 and TRBJ1-5, with D uncertain. V lost 0 bases to trimming and J lost 0 bases, with 7 bases between them. The CDR3 totals 15 residues. Germline V gives CDR1 SGDLS, CDR2 YYNGEE. Written as DNA, the CDR3 is TGTGCCAGCAGCGTAGAAAGGGATAGCAATCAGCCCCAGCATTTT. Its translation is CASSVERDSNQPQHF.

This clonotype was seen ten or more times. V usage is TRBV12-3 or TRBV12-4 and J usage is TRBJ2-1; D gene unclear. V lost 5 bases, J lost 9 bases, and 14 bases lay in between. CDR3 size: 13 residues. The CDR3 sequence: CASSVRSRGEQFF. DNA of the CDR3: TGTGCCAGCAGTGTCAGGAGTCGCGGTGAGCAGTTCTTC.

This chain joins TRBV11-1 and TRBJ2-1; weak D call: TRBD2 (6 bases). The CDR3 has 18 residues. The germline V gene has CDR1 SGHAT and CDR2 FQDESV (reference sequence). V shed 4 bases and J shed 2 bases, with 21 bases lying between them. The chain's CDR3 is CASSSNLGAGSPYNEQFF. CDR3 sequence (DNA): TGTGCCAGCAGCTCTAATCTGGGTGCGGGGTCTCCCTACAATGAGCAGTTCTTC.

The table lists this clonotype with many counts. This rearrangement joins TRBV6-1 to TRBJ2-1; maybe TRBD2 (7 bases). The CDR3 length is 16 residues. Deletions cut 6 bases from V and 6 bases from J, with 21 bases between. Germline V lookup: CDR1 MNHNS, CDR2 SASEGT. CDR3: CASSRREGRGANEQFF. In DNA form, the CDR3 reads TGTGCCAGCAGCAGGAGGGAGGGACGGGGGGCCAATGAGCAGTTCTTC.

This clonotype was counted many times. The rearrangement joins TRBV5-1 to TRBJ2-5; 12 bases agree with TRBD2. V shed 4 bases, J shed 6 bases, and the junction held 10 bases outside the gene matches. This CDR3 is built from 16 residues. Germline assignment: CDR1 SGHRS and CDR2 YFSETQ. The CDR3 loop reads CASSASGGAVKQTQYF. In DNA form, the CDR3 reads TGCGCCAGCAGCGCTAGCGGGGGGGCCGTCAAGCAGACCCAGTACTTC.

The CDR3 bases are TGTGCCAGCTCACCTACGGACATGACTGAAGCTTTCTTT. It specifies CASSPTDMTEAFF. This sequence joins TRBV18 and TRBJ1-1; TRBD1 might be the D (5 bases). CDR1 and CDR2 (germline): KGHSH, LQKENI. V lost 3 bases, J lost 5 bases, and 10 bases lay in between. CDR3 length: 13 amino acids.

This clonotype showed up just a few times. The gene calls are TRBV19 and TRBJ1-1; 8 positions agree with TRBD1. The V segment lost 6 bases and the J segment 3 bases; nucleotides outside the gene matches: 3. CDR3 length equals 13 residues. Germline V gives CDR1 LNHDA, CDR2 SQIVND (reference sequence). CDR3 in amino acids: CASRSDRDTEAFF. The CDR3 coding sequence is TGTGCCAGTAGATCGGACAGGGACACTGAAGCTTTCTTT.

Only a few counts were recorded for this clonotype. The chain links TRBV12-3 or TRBV12-4 to TRBJ2-7; TRBD2 aligns across 7 bases. The CDR3 length is 14 residues. After removal of 2 bases from V and 5 bases from J, the junction contained 6 bases not matched to a gene. DNA for the CDR3: TGTGCCAGCAGTTTAAAGGTGGGGGGGGACGAGCAGTACTTC. It encodes CASSLKVGGDEQYF.

This clonotype occurred many times. The J gene is TRBJ1-2, the V gene TRBV20-1; 8 bases line up with TRBD1. After removal of 2 bases from V and 6 bases from J, the junction contained 2 bases not matched to a gene. Germline CDR1 and CDR2: DFQATT and SNEGSKA (reference sequence). This CDR3 has 12 residues. The DNA for the CDR3 is TGCAGTGCTAGACCAGGGGGCGATGGCTACACCTTC. Translation gives CSARPGGDGYTF.

This clonotype was seen many times. The rearrangement joins TRBV7-9 to TRBJ2-7; 10 positions agree with TRBD2. The V gene's germline CDR1 is SEHNR and CDR2 FQNEAQ (reference sequence). This CDR3 region has 15 residues. J gave up 3 bases and V 5 bases, and 7 bases lay outside the gene matches. The DNA of the CDR3 is TGTGCCAGCAGCCCTAGCGGGGGCACCAACTACGAGCAGTACTTC. As protein: CASSPSGGTNYEQYF.

This clonotype has ten or more counts. The chain is built from TRBV20-1 and TRBJ2-2, with D perhaps assigned TRBD1 or TRBD2 (5 bases each). V lost 5 bases and J 2 bases, leaving 9 bases between the germline ends. The CDR3 consists of 13 residues. Germline values: CDR1 DFQATT, CDR2 SNEGSKA (reference sequence). CDR3 region: CSAGDPNTGELFF. The DNA for the CDR3 is TGCAGTGCTGGGGACCCAAACACCGGGGAGCTGTTTTTT.

This clonotype was counted a few times. V usage is TRBV5-1 and J usage is TRBJ2-7; D might be TRBD2 (5 bases). The germline V gene encodes CDR1 SGHRS and CDR2 YFSETQ. V was clipped by 0 bases and J by 6 bases, with 13 bases between them. This CDR3 is built from 14 residues. CDR3 in DNA: TGCGCCAGCAGCTTGGGTTCTAGCAGCAGCGAGCAGTACTTC. This sequence encodes CASSLGSSSSEQYF. Complete variable domain (other parts from reference TRBV5-1 and TRBJ2-7): KAGVTQTPRYLIKTRGQQVTLSCSPISGHRSVSWYQQTPGQGLQFLFEYFSETQRNKGNFPGRFSGRQFSNSRSEMNVSTLELGDSALYLCASSLGSSSSEQYFGPGTRLTVT.

This clonotype was counted a few times. For the CDR3, the DNA is TGTGCCAGCACTCTTCACGGGGCTAGCTCAGAGACCCAGTACTTC. Encoded protein: CASTLHGASSETQYF. The chain joins TRBV27 to TRBJ2-5; D may correspond to TRBD1 or TRBD2 (5 bases each). V was shortened by 7 bases and J by 4 bases, with 19 bases between the two germline ends. The CDR3 has 15 amino acids. The V gene's germline CDR1 is MNHEY and CDR2 SMNVEV (reference sequence).

This chain joins TRBV3-1 and TRBJ1-2; 8 bases are shared with TRBD1. Germline V gives CDR1 LGHDT, CDR2 YNNKEL (reference sequence). Trimming took 6 bases from V and 7 from J; bases not matched to a gene: 7. The CDR3 covers 13 residues. As DNA, the CDR3 is TGTGCCAGCAGTCTGACAGGGGCGGTTGGCTACACCTTC. Translating it yields CASSLTGAVGYTF.